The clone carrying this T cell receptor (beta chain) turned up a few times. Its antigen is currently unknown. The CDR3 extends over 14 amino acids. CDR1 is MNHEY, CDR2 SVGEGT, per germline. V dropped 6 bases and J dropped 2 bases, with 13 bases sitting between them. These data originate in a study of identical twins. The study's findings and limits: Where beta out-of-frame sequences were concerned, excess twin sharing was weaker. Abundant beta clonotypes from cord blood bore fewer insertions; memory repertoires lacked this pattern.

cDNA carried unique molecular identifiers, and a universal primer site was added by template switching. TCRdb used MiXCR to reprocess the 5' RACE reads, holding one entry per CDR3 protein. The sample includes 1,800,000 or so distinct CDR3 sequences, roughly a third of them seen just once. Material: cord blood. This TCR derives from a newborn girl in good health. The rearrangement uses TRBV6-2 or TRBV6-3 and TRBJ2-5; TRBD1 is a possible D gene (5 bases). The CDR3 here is CASRRQSLQETQYF. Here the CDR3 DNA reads TGTGCCAGCAGGCGACAGAGTTTACAAGAGACCCAGTACTTC.